Shown below are 21 T cell receptor beta chains from a single sample sequenced in a study of blood T cell repertoires in COVID-19. Sequencing was performed with immunoSEQ multiplex PCR; in TCRdb, only in-frame clones are kept and a portion is missing. The sample has over 250,000 clones, around 84% seen once. The sample comprised PBMCs or T cells enriched from blood (not recorded which). All receptors come from a man aged 25-45 years with acute COVID-19.

This chain uses TRBV4-1 with TRBJ2-2; 7 bases line up with TRBD1. CDR3 length: 17 residues. Trimming took 0 bases from V and 5 from J; bases not matched to a gene: 9. The V gene's germline CDR1 is MGHRA and CDR2 YSYEKL. Here the CDR3 reads CASSQDGGRGRTGELFF. DNA for the CDR3: TGCGCCAGCAGCCAAGATGGGGGAAGGGGGCGTACCGGGGAGCTGTTTTTT.

CDR3 DNA: TGTGCCAGTAGTTCATACCGGGACAGGGGCACTGAAGCTTTCTTT. Amino acid sequence: CASSSYRDRGTEAFF. V and J are TRBV19 and TRBJ1-1, with 10 bases lining up with TRBD1. From germline, CDR1 is LNHDA and CDR2 SQIVND (reference sequence). V lost 5 bases, J lost 4 bases, and 7 bases stayed unmatched. This CDR3 contains 15 residues.

The chain carries TRBV25-1 and TRBJ1-5; D ambiguous. Germline V gene data show CDR1 as MGHDK and CDR2 as SYGVNS. The CDR3 extends over 16 amino acids. V shed 1 base and J shed 2 bases, with 12 bases lying between them. The DNA for the CDR3 is TGTGCCAGCAGTGAATTCGGTGGTAATGGCAATCAGCCCCAGCATTTT. This sequence encodes CASSEFGGNGNQPQHF.

Of note for this clone: At one end, the junction sequence differs from germline, possibly due to a read error. As DNA, the CDR3 is TGTGCCAGCAGCTTAGAGCTTGCCGGGCCCACCGGGGGCTATGGCTACACCTTC. As protein: CASSLELAGPTGGYGYTF. The chain combines TRBV5-1 with TRBJ1-2, with D possibly TRBD1 on 5 matching bases. The CDR3 is made up of 18 amino acids. Germline V lookup: CDR1 SGHRS, CDR2 YFSETQ.

Details on this clone: Other DNA sequences in this sample translate to the same CDR3. This sequence joins TRBV27 and TRBJ2-1; the match to TRBD2 covers 12 bases. The CDR3 loop spans 14 amino acids. Per germline, CDR1 MNHEY and CDR2 SMNVEV (reference sequence). With 6 bases clipped from V and 4 bases from J, the junction kept 1 base outside the gene matches. The CDR3 nucleotides read TGTGCCAGCAGCCTAGCGGGGGGGTACAATGAGCAGTTCTTC. Translated, it gives CASSLAGGYNEQFF.

Concerning this clone itself: The junction shows a germline mismatch at one end, possibly a read error. The chain employs TRBV5-1 and TRBJ1-1; D remains ambiguous. The CDR3 runs 14 residues. Germline lookup yields CDR1 SGHRS and CDR2 YFSETQ. DNA for the CDR3: TGTGCCAGCAGCTTGGCGGGGTTTAACACTGAAGCTTTCTTT. It is translated as CASSLAGFNTEAFF.

The chain recombines TRBV5-1 with TRBJ2-1, with 10 positions matching TRBD2. V lost 1 base to trimming and J lost 5 bases; unmatched junction nucleotides: 6. Germline V lookup: CDR1 SGHRS, CDR2 YFSETQ. The CDR3 runs 16 residues. The CDR3 region is CASSLRPSGGDNEQFF. In DNA form, the CDR3 reads TGCGCCAGCAGCTTGAGGCCCAGCGGGGGGGACAATGAGCAGTTCTTC.

The chain recombines TRBV7-9 with TRBJ1-4, with D possibly being TRBD1 (6 bases). Germline assignment: CDR1 SEHNR and CDR2 FQNEAQ (reference sequence). Deletions cut 6 bases from V and 8 bases from J, with 16 bases between. This CDR3 contains 14 residues. Here the CDR3 DNA reads TGTGCCAGCAGTCAACGGGACACCCAAGAAAAACTGTTTTTT. This translates into CASSQRDTQEKLFF.

This chain links TRBV14 with TRBJ2-4, with TRBD2 as a possible D gene (5 bases). V was trimmed by 1 base and J by 1 base, leaving 11 bases between them. The CDR3 runs to 16 residues. Looked up from germline, CDR1 is SGHDN and CDR2 is FVKESK. The CDR3 reads CASSQVERRAKNIQYF. The DNA of the CDR3 is TGTGCCAGCAGCCAAGTTGAGCGGAGGGCCAAAAACATTCAGTACTTC.

The V gene is TRBV14, the J gene TRBJ1-3; unclear D gene. Germline V gene data show CDR1 as SGHDN and CDR2 as FVKESK. Between the trimmed V and J ends, which lost 1 base and 0 bases, there was a span of 4 bases. The CDR3 has 14 amino acids. CDR3 DNA sequence: TGTGCCAGCAGCCAAGCCAGCTCTGGAAACACCATATATTTT. It codes for CASSQASSGNTIYF.

There are a few counts of this clone. The chain links TRBV2 to TRBJ2-2; TRBD2 matches at 11 bases. This CDR3 contains 15 residues. V shed 8 bases and J 5 bases; nucleotides not matched to a gene: 7. Germline V gene sequence: CDR1 SNHLY, CDR2 FYNNEI. CDR3 amino acids: CASADSSGGTGELFF. In DNA, the CDR3 is TGTGCCAGCGCCGATTCTAGCGGGGGGACCGGGGAGCTGTTTTTT.

J is TRBJ1-5 and V is TRBV20-1, with D tentatively TRBD1 (5 bases). This CDR3 spans 12 amino acids. V dropped 3 bases and J dropped 6 bases, with 9 bases sitting between them. The germline V gene encodes CDR1 DFQATT and CDR2 SNEGSKA (reference sequence). The CDR3 here is CSASLGGQPQHF. CDR3 in DNA: TGCAGTGCTAGTCTCGGGGGTCAGCCCCAGCATTTT.

The chain uses TRBV19 and TRBJ2-1, with a possible D match to TRBD1 (6 bases). Germline CDR1 reads LNHDA; CDR2 reads SQIVND (reference sequence). This CDR3 has 13 amino acids. The V gene lost 9 bases and the J gene lost 4 bases, with 13 bases spanning the gap. In DNA form, the CDR3 reads TGTGCCAGCCAGGGGATCCCTTACAATGAGCAGTTCTTC. Translating gives CASQGIPYNEQFF.

This sequence joins TRBV14 and TRBJ1-1; 8 bases align to TRBD1. The CDR3 sequence is 14 residues long. The J segment lost 0 bases and the V segment lost 4 bases, leaving 1 base of the junction unmatched. Per germline, CDR1 SGHDN and CDR2 FVKESK. This CDR3 reads CASSPRGLNTEAFF. DNA of the CDR3: TGTGCCAGCAGCCCCAGGGGGCTGAACACTGAAGCTTTCTTT. Filled out from reference TRBV14 and TRBJ1-1, the complete variable domain reads EAGVTQFPSHSVIEKGQTVTLRCDPISGHDNLYWYRRVMGKEIKFLLHFVKESKQDESGMPNNRFLAERTGGTYSTLKVQPAELEDSGVYFCASSPRGLNTEAFFGQGTRLTVV.

This clone was recorded once. The chain links TRBV11-3 to TRBJ2-1; tentative D call: TRBD2 (6 bases). V was trimmed by 3 bases and J by 9 bases, leaving 18 bases between them. Per the germline V gene, CDR1 is SGHNT and CDR2 is YENEEA. The CDR3 sequence is 15 residues long. CDR3 DNA sequence: TGTGCCAGCAGCTTCCAAAGTGGGGCGGGAACTGAGCAGTTCTTC. This encodes CASSFQSGAGTEQFF.

The rearrangement links TRBV5-4 to TRBJ1-6, with D maybe TRBD1 (5 bases). The germline CDR1 and CDR2 sequences are SGHNT and YYREEE (reference sequence). CDR3 size: 14 residues. The V end was cut by 1 base, the J end by 7 bases, with 9 bases between. The CDR3 sequence is CASSLSGRNSPLHF. CDR3 bases: TGTGCCAGCAGCTTGTCAGGGAGGAATTCACCCCTCCACTTT.

The table lists this clone with a count of one. This chain joins TRBV6-5 and TRBJ2-5, with 8 nucleotides matching TRBD1. V was clipped by 5 bases and J by 9 bases; unmatched bases: 11. Looked up from germline, CDR1 is MNHEY and CDR2 is SVGAGI. The CDR3 runs to 14 residues. CDR3 protein: CASSKVQGAGAQYF. Here the CDR3 DNA reads TGTGCCAGCAGTAAGGTTCAGGGGGCTGGTGCCCAGTACTTC.

This clone occurred a few times. The chain is built from TRBV6-5 and TRBJ2-1, with D possibly matching TRBD2 (7 bases). The CDR3 sequence is 15 residues long. The germline gives CDR1 MNHEY, CDR2 SVGAGI. V shed 2 bases and J shed 6 bases, with 14 bases lying between them. The CDR3 loop is CASSYQRDTFNEQFF. CDR3 bases: TGTGCCAGCAGTTACCAGCGGGACACCTTCAATGAGCAGTTCTTC.

This chain joins TRBV11-3 and TRBJ1-1; weak D call: TRBD1 (5 bases). The CDR3 consists of 18 residues. From germline, CDR1 is SGHNT and CDR2 YENEEA. Trimming cost V 0 bases and J 3 bases, with 20 bases left between them. The CDR3 bases are TGTGCCAGCAGCTTAGAATTGGGAGGGACGGGTTCGCACACTGAAGCTTTCTTT. It translates to CASSLELGGTGSHTEAFF.

The rearrangement links TRBV10-3 to TRBJ2-1; possible D gene TRBD2, 7 bases. CDR1 is ENHRY, CDR2 SYGVKD, per germline. The CDR3 contains 18 residues. With 4 bases removed from V and 8 bases from J, the gap between germline ends came to 27 bases. The CDR3 here is CAISGMTGGGRALDEQFF. The DNA of the CDR3 is TGTGCCATCAGTGGGATGACTGGGGGCGGGAGAGCCCTTGATGAGCAGTTCTTC.

This clone was detected only a few times. CDR3 coding DNA: TGTGCCAGCAGTGAGGGTGAGGAGGGCACTGAAGCTTTCTTT. This encodes CASSEGEEGTEAFF. The chain has TRBV6-4 and TRBJ1-1; D unclear. The CDR3 is 14 amino acids. Per the germline V gene, CDR1 is MRHNA and CDR2 is SNTAGT. Trimming left V 3 bases short and J 4 bases short, with 12 bases between.